Listed here is a single TCR beta chain. Its antigen is still unknown. The data derive from a study of T cells in Graves' hyperthyroidism and ophthalmopathy. About the research overall: At the time of initial diagnosis and before any treatment, peripheral blood was collected.

From RNA transcripts, TCR beta CDR3 regions were amplified. With the HTBI primer set, the TCR CDR3 went through a first round of RT-PCR. TCRdb re-called the multiplex PCR reads with MiXCR, one entry per CDR3 protein. The sample records 560,000 or so distinct CDR3 sequences, 20% being singletons. Together with thyroid ultrasound, orbital computed tomography, serum thyroxine and TRAb, clinical symptoms were used for diagnoses. Trimming shortened V by 3 bases and J by 4 bases, and 9 bases separated the two germline ends. This CDR3 region has 13 residues. Germline CDR1 is LNHDA and CDR2 is SQIVND (reference sequence). Study-wide results and limits: In blood, most of the thyroid clonotypes expanded above 0.001 were also present.

The receptor was derived from a middle-aged man with Graves' ophthalmopathy. Sequenced: blood. This chain uses TRBV19 with TRBJ1-1; TRBD1 might be the D (5 bases). The DNA of the CDR3 is TGTGCCAGTAGTATTGGCAGGGCCACTGAAGCTTTCTTT. Translated, it gives CASSIGRATEAFF.